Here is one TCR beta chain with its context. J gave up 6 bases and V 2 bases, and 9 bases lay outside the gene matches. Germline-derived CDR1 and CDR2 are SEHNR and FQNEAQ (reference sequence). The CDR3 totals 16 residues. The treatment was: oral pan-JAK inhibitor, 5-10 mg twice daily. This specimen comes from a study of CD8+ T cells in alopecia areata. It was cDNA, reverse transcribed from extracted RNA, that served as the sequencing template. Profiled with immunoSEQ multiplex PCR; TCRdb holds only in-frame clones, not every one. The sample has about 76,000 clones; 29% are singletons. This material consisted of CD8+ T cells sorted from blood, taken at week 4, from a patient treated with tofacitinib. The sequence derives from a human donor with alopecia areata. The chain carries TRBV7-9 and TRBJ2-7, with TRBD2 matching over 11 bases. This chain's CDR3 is CASSLIRASGGTEQYF. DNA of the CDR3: TGTGCCAGCAGCTTAATCCGGGCTAGCGGGGGGACCGAGCAGTACTTC.